This T cell receptor beta chain originates from a study of blood T cell repertoires in COVID-19. This CDR3 has 12 residues. Germline CDR1 and CDR2: MNHEY and SVGAGI. Trimming removed 6 bases from V and 1 base from J, with 7 bases in between. Profiling relied on immunoSEQ multiplex PCR, and the TCRdb table lists in-frame clones only, not all of them. The sample records about 150,000 clones, roughly 85% being singletons. Sequenced input: PBMCs or T cells enriched from blood (not recorded which). V usage is TRBV6-5 and J usage is TRBJ2-7; no firm D call. This clonotype was obtained from a man over 45 who had recovered from COVID-19. The CDR3 loop is CASRGRSYEQYV. For the CDR3, the DNA is TGTGCCAGCAGAGGCAGGTCCTACGAGCAGTACGTC.